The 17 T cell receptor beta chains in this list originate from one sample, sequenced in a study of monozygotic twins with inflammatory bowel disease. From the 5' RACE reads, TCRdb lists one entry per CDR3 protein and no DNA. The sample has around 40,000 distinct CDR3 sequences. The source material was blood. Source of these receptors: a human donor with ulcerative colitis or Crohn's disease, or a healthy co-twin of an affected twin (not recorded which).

CDR3 in amino acids: CASSQEVAGTTPLHF. The rearrangement uses TRBV4-1 and TRBJ1-6. This CDR3 spans 15 amino acids. Germline V gives CDR1 MGHRA, CDR2 YSYEKL.

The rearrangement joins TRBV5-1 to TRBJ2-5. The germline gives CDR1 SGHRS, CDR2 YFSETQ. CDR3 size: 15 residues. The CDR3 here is CASSSGDFRQETQYF.

This CDR3 is CSAMGGLNTGELFF. The genes are TRBV20-1 and TRBJ2-2; TCRdb designates TRBD1, a call that cannot be tested without DNA. Germline CDR1 reads DFQATT; CDR2 reads SNEGSKA (reference sequence). This CDR3 has 14 amino acids.

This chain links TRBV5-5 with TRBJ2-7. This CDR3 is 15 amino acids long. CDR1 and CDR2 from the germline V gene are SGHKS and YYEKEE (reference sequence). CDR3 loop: CASSLVGNWGTEQYF. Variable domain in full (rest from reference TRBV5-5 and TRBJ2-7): DAGVTQSPTHLIKTRGQQVTLRCSPISGHKSVSWYQQVLGQGPQFIFQYYEKEERGRGNFPDRFSARQFPNYSSELNVNALLLGDSALYLCASSLVGNWGTEQYFGPGTRLTVT.

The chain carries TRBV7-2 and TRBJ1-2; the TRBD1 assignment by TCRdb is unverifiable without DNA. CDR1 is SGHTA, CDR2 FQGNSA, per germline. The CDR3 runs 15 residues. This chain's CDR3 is CASSLDPTSGPLDTF.

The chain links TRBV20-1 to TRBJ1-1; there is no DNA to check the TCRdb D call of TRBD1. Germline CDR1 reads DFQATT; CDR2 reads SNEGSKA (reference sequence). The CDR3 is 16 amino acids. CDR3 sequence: CSAASPRLTMNTEAFF.

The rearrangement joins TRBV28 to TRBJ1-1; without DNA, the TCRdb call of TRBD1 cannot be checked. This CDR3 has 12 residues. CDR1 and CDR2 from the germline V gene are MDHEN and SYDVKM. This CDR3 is CASSGREGKAFF. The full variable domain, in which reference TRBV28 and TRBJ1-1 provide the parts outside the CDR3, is DVKVTQSSRYLVKRTGEKVFLECVQDMDHENMFWYRQDPGLGLRLIYFSYDVKMKEKGDIPEGYSVSREKKERFSLILESASTNQTSMYLCASSGREGKAFFGQGTRLTVV.

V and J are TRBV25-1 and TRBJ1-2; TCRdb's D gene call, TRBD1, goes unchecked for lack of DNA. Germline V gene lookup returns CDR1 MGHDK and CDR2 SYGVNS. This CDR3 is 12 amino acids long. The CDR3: CASSTGEYGYTF.

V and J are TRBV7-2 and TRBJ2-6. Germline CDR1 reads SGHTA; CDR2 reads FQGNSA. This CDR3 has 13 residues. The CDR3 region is CASSLDRANVLTF. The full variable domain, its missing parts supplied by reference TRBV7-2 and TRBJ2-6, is GAGVSQSPSNKVTEKGKDVELRCDPISGHTALYWYRQSLGQGLEFLIYFQGNSAPDKSGLPSDRFSAERTGGSVSTLTIQRTQQEDSAVYLCASSLDRANVLTFGAGSRLTVL.

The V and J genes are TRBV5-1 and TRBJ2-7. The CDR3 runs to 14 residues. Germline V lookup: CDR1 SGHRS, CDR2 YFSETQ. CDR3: CASSFENPIYEQYF.

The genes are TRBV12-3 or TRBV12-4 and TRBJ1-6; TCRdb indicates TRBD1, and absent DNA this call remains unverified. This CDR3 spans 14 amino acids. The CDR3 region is CASRPGQGNSPLHF.

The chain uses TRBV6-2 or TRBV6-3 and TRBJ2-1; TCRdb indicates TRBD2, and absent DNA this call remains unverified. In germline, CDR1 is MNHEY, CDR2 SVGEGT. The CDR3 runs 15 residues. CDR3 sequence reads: CASRPVAGGQGEQFF.

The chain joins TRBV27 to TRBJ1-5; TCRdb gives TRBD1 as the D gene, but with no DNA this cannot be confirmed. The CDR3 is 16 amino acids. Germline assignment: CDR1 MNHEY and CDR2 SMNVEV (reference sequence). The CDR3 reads CASSDRGGLGNQPQHF.

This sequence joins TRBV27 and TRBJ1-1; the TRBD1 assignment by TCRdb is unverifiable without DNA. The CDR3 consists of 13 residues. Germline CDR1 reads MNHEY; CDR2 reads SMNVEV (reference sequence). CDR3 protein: CASSLFRDTEAFF.

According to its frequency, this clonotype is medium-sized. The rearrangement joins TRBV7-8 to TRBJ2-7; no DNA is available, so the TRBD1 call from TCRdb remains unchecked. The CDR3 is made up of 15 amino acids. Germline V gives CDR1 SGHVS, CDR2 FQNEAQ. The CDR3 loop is CASSLPPGQGYEQYF.

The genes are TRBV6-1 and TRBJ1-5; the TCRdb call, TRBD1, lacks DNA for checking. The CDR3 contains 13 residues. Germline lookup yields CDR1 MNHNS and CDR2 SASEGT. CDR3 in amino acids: CASREDRVQPQHF.

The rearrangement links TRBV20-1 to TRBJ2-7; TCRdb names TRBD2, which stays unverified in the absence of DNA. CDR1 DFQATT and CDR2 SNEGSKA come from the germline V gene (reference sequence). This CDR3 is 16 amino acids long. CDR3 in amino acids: CSGADSGRSSRYEQYF.